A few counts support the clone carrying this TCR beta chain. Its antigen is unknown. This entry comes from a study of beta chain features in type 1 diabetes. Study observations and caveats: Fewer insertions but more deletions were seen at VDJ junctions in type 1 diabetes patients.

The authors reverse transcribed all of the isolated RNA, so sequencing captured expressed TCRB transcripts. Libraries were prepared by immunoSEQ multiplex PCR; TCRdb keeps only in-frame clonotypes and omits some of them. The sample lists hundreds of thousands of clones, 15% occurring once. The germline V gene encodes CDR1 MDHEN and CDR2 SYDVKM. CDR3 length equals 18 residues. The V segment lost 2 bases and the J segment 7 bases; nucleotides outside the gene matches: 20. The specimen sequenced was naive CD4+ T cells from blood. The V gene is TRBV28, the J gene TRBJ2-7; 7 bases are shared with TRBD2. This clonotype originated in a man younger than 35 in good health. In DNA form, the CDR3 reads TGTGCCAGCAGTTTAGGCCCGGGTCCTAGCGGATCCCCGAGGGAGCAGTACTTC. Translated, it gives CASSLGPGPSGSPREQYF. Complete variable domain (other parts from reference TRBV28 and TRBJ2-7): DVKVTQSSRYLVKRTGEKVFLECVQDMDHENMFWYRQDPGLGLRLIYFSYDVKMKEKGDIPEGYSVSREKKERFSLILESASTNQTSMYLCASSLGPGPSGSPREQYFGPGTRLTVT.